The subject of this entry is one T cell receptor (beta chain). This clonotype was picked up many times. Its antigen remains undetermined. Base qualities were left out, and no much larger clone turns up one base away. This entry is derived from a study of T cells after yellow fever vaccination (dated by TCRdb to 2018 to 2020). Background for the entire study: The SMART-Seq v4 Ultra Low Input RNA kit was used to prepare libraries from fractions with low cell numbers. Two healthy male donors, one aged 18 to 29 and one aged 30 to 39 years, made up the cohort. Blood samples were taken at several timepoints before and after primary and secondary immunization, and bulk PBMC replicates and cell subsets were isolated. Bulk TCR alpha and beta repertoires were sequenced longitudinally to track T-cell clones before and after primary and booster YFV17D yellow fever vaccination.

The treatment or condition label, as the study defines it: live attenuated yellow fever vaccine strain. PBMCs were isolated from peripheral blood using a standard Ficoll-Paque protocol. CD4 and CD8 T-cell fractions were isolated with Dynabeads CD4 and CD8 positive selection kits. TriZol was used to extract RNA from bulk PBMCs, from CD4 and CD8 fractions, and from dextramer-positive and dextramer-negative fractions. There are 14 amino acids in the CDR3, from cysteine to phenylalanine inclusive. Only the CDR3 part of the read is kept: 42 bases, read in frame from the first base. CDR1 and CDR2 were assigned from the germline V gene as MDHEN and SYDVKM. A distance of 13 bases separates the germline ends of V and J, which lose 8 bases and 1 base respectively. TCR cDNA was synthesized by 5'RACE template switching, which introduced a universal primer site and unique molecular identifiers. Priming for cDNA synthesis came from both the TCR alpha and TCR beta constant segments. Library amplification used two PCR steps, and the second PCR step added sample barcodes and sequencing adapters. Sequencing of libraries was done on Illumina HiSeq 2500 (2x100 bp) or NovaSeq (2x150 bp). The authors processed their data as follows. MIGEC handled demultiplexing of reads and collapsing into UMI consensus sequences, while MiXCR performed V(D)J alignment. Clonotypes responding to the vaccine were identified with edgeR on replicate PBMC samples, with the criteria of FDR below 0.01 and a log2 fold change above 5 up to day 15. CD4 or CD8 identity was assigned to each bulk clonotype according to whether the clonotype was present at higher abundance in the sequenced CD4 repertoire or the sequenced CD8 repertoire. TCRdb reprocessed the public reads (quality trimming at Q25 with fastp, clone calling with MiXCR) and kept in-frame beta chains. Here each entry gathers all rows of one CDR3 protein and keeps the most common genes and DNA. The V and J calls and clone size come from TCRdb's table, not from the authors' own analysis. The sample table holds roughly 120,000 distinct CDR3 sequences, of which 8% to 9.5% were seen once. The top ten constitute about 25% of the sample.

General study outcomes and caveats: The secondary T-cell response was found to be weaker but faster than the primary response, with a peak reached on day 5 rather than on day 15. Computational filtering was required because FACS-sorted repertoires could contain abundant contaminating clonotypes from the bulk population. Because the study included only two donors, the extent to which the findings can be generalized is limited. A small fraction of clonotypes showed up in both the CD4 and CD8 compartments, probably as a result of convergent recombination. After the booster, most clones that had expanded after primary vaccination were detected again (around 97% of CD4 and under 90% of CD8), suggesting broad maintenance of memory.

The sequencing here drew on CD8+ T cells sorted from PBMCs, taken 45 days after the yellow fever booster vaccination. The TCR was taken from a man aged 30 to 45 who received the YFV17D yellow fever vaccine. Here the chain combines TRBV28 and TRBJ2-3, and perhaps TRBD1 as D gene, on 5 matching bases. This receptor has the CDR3 CASHSQAGTDTQYF. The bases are TGTGCCAGCCACTCACAGGCAGGCACAGATACGCAGTATTTT. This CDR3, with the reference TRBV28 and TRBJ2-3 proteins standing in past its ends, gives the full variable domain DVKVTQSSRYLVKRTGEKVFLECVQDMDHENMFWYRQDPGLGLRLIYFSYDVKMKEKGDIPEGYSVSREKKERFSLILESASTNQTSMYLCASHSQAGTDTQYFGPGTRLTVL.